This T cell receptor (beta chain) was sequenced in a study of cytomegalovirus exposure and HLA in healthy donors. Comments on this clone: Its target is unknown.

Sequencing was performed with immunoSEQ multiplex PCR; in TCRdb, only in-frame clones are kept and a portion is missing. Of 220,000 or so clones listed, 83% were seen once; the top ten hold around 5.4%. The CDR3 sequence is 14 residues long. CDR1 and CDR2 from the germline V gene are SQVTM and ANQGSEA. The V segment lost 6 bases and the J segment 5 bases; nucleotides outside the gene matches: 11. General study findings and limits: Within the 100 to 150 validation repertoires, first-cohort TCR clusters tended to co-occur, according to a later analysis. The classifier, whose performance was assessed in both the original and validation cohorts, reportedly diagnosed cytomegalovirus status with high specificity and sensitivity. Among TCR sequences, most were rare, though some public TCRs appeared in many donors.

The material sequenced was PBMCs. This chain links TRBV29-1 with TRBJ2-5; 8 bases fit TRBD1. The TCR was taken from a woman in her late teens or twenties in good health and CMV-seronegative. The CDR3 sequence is CSVELQGARETQYF. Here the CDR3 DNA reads TGCAGCGTGGAACTGCAGGGGGCCAGGGAGACCCAGTACTTC.